This T cell receptor (beta chain) was captured by sequencing in a study of T cell responses to AZD1222 COVID-19 vaccine. Trimming removed 0 bases at V and 5 bases at J, with 10 bases between. The CDR3 has 14 residues. Germline CDR1 and CDR2: SGHVS and FQNEAQ. The table came from immunoSEQ multiplex PCR; TCRdb's copy has only in-frame clones and leaves some out. Of around 130,000 clones listed, approximately 91% are singletons. Study-wide findings and caveats: Targeting of unmutated variant regions was reportedly seen in nearly half of spike-specific TCRs. Vaccine-associated CD4 TCRs spanned spike, dominant at 160-218 and 743-854. Once two AZD1222 doses were given, Spike-specific TCR breadth and depth went up. After the peak T cell response, and only then, were repertoires sampled.

Remarks on this clone: Antigen specificity is unknown.

The gene calls are TRBV7-8 and TRBJ2-5; D ambiguous. The TCR sequence derives from an adult in good health. The sample here was peripheral blood, taken on day 0 of AZD1222 vaccination. CDR3: CASSLARVSETQYF. The CDR3 DNA reads TGTGCCAGCAGCTTAGCTCGGGTATCGGAGACCCAGTACTTC.